The present TCR beta chain was sequenced within a study of shared clonotypes between healthy human individuals. Broader study findings: In a handful of donors, around 5% of naive CD4 clonotypes appeared in common.

In regard to this clone: The antigen is not known.

Germline V CDR1 and CDR2: MNHEY, SMNVEV (reference sequence). There are 14 residues in the CDR3. Trimming removed 4 bases from V and 7 bases from J; junction bases left unmatched: 8. Execution of the assay was at deep level. The table came from immunoSEQ multiplex PCR; TCRdb's copy has only in-frame clones and leaves some out. The table includes more than 2,000,000 clones, 85% to 95% detected once. This TCR was recovered from a man in his late teens or twenties in good health. Some clones in this sample may be carry-over from other donors' samples. Sequenced material: naive CD4+ T cells from PBMCs. Noted subset: CD45RA+ positively selected. The chain is built from TRBV27 and TRBJ2-7; 9 bases line up with TRBD1. This chain's CDR3 is CASSYGTGMREQYF. The CDR3 nucleotides are TGTGCCAGCAGTTATGGGACAGGGATGAGGGAGCAGTACTTC.